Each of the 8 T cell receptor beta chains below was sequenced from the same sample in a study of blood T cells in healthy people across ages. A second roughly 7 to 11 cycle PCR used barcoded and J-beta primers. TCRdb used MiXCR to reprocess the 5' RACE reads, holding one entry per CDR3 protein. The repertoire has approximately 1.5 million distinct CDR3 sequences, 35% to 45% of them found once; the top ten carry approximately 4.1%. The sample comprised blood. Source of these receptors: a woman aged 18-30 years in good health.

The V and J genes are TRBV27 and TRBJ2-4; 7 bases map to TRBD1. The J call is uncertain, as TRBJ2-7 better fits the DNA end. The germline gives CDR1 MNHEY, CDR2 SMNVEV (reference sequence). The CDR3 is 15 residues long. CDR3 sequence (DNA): TGTGCCAGCAGTTTAAGTCGACAGGGTCTTAACGAGCAGTACTTC. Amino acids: CASSLSRQGLNEQYF.

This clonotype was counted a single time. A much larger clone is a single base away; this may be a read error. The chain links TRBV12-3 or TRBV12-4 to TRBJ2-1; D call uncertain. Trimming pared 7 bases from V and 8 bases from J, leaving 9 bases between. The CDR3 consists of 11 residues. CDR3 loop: CASNNCHEQFF. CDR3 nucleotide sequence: TGTGCCAGCAACAACTGCCATGAGCAGTTCTTC.

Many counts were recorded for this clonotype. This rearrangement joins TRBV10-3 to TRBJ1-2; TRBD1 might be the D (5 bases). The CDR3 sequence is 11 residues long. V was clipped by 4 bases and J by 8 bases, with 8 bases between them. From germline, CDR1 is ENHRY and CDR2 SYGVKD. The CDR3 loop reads CAISGGDGYTF. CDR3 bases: TGTGCCATCAGTGGAGGGGACGGCTACACCTTC.

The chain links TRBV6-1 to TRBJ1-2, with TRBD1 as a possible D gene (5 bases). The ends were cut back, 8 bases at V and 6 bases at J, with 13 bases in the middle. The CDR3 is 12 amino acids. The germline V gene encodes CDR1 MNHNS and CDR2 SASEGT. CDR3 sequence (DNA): TGTGCCAGCCCGACGAAAGGGGATGGCTACACCTTC. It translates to CASPTKGDGYTF.

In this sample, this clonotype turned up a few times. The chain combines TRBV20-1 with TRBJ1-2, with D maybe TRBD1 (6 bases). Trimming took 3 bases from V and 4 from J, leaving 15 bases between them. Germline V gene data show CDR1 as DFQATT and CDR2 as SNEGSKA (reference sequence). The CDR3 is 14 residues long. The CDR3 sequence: CSASSTGPLYGYTF. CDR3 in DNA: TGCAGTGCTAGTTCCACAGGGCCCCTCTATGGCTACACCTTC.

Here the CDR3 DNA reads TGTGCCATCAGTGAGCCAACCCCGTCGAACACTGAAGCTTTCTTT. This encodes CAISEPTPSNTEAFF. The chain has TRBV10-3 and TRBJ1-1; no clear D. Looked up from germline, CDR1 is ENHRY and CDR2 is SYGVKD. V shed 2 bases and J shed 1 base, with 11 bases lying between them. This CDR3 is 15 amino acids long.

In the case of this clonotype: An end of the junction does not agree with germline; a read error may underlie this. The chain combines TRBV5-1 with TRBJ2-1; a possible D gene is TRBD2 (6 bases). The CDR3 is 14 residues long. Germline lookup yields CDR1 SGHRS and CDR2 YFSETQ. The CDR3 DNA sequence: TGTGCCAGCAGGATTAGCGGTACCTACAATGAGCAGTTCTTC. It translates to CASRISGTYNEQFF.

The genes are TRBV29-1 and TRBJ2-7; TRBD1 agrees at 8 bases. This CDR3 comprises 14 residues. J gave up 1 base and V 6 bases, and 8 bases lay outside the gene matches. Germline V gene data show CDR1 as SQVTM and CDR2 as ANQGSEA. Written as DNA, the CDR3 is TGCAGCGTGCTCGTGGACAGGGCATCCTACGAGCAGTACTTC. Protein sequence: CSVLVDRASYEQYF.